These 24 T cell receptor beta chains were sequenced from one sample in a study of T cell changes during pregnancy in multiple sclerosis. The table came from immunoSEQ multiplex PCR; TCRdb's copy has only in-frame clones and leaves some out. This table has roughly 83,000 clones, about 91% appearing once. The specimen comprised PBMCs, sampled in the first trimester of pregnancy. The receptors were sampled from a female donor in good health, serving as a control in a pregnancy study. Some clones in this sample may be carry-over from other donors' samples.

This sequence joins TRBV25-1 and TRBJ2-7; TRBD2 agrees at 10 bases. V gave up 6 bases and J gave up 3 bases; unmatched junction bases: 8. The CDR3 consists of 15 residues. The germline CDR1 and CDR2 sequences are MGHDK and SYGVNS. In DNA, the CDR3 is TGTGCCAGCAGCGACCGACTAGCGGGTTTCTACGAGCAGTACTTC. Amino acid sequence: CASSDRLAGFYEQYF.

V and J are TRBV15 and TRBJ2-7, with TRBD2 matching 10 bases. Germline CDR1 and CDR2: LNHNV and YYDKDF (reference sequence). Unmatched junction bases numbered 7, after V lost 8 bases and J lost 3 bases. The CDR3 contains 14 residues. The chain's CDR3 is CATASGLADYEQYF. The CDR3 DNA reads as TGTGCCACCGCTTCTGGACTAGCGGACTACGAGCAGTACTTC.

The chain links TRBV27 to TRBJ1-6; D not resolved. The ends were cut back, 7 bases at V and 7 bases at J, with 8 bases in the middle. The germline V gene encodes CDR1 MNHEY and CDR2 SMNVEV (reference sequence). The CDR3 contains 12 residues. The CDR3 here is CASKYLNSPLHF. CDR3 nucleotides: TGTGCCAGCAAGTACTTGAATTCACCCCTCCACTTT.

The chain links TRBV5-1 to TRBJ1-1; D gene unclear. CDR1 SGHRS and CDR2 YFSETQ come from the germline V gene. This CDR3 comprises 15 residues. The germline V and J ends were trimmed by 0 bases and 0 bases, with 9 bases remaining between them. Written as DNA, the CDR3 is TGCGCCAGCAGCTTGGCGCGGGAGATGAACACTGAAGCTTTCTTT. Its protein product is CASSLAREMNTEAFF.

The rearrangement uses TRBV9 and TRBJ1-5, with D perhaps matching TRBD1 (6 bases). CDR1 and CDR2 from the germline V gene are SGDLS and YYNGEE. The CDR3 totals 16 residues. Trimming removed 0 bases at V and 3 bases at J, with 13 bases between. Written as DNA, the CDR3 is TGTGCCAGCAGCGTAGATCGGCAGGGGAACAATCAGCCCCAGCATTTT. Protein: CASSVDRQGNNQPQHF.

This clone has just one count. The rearrangement links TRBV7-9 to TRBJ1-4; D may be TRBD1 (5 bases). Germline values: CDR1 SEHNR, CDR2 FQNEAQ (reference sequence). CDR3 length: 16 amino acids. V lost 5 bases and J 3 bases, leaving 16 bases between the germline ends. The CDR3 here is CASSPLSGGSNEKLFF. The CDR3 DNA is TGTGCCAGCAGCCCATTGTCCGGGGGTTCTAATGAAAAACTGTTTTTT.

The chain uses TRBV6-5 and TRBJ1-5; D is possibly TRBD1 (5 bases). Trimming stripped 0 bases from V and 4 bases from J, with 13 bases between. The germline V gene has CDR1 MNHEY and CDR2 SVGAGI. This CDR3 comprises 16 residues. The CDR3 here is CASSYSKGQGNQPQHF. The CDR3 DNA reads as TGTGCCAGCAGTTACTCGAAGGGTCAGGGAAATCAGCCCCAGCATTTT.

The chain joins TRBV19 to TRBJ1-6, with D possibly TRBD1 on 6 matching bases. The V end lost 7 bases, the J end lost 6 bases, and 10 bases lay between the germline ends. The V gene's germline CDR1 is LNHDA and CDR2 SQIVND (reference sequence). CDR3 length: 13 amino acids. CDR3 nucleotides: TGTGCCAGTACCACAGGGTTTAATTCACCCCTCCACTTT. Translation: CASTTGFNSPLHF.

This clone was recorded only once. This sequence joins TRBV7-9 and TRBJ1-1; TRBD1 aligns across 9 bases. Trimming removed 5 bases from V and 0 bases from J; junction bases left unmatched: 4. CDR3 length: 15 residues. Germline CDR1 and CDR2: SEHNR and FQNEAQ (reference sequence). The CDR3 region has the DNA TGTGCCAGCAGCCGAACAGGGGGCCTGAACACTGAAGCTTTCTTT. Residues: CASSRTGGLNTEAFF.

The V gene is TRBV27, the J gene TRBJ2-5; 8 bases fit TRBD1. The CDR3 loop spans 16 amino acids. Trimming took 5 bases from V and 5 from J; bases not matched to a gene: 13. CDR1 and CDR2 from the germline V gene are MNHEY and SMNVEV (reference sequence). CDR3 sequence reads: CASSPSRTGRGETQYF. For the CDR3, the DNA is TGTGCCAGCAGTCCCTCGAGGACAGGGAGAGGGGAGACCCAGTACTTC.

V usage is TRBV4-1 and J usage is TRBJ2-1; TRBD2 aligns across 11 bases. Germline V gene lookup returns CDR1 MGHRA and CDR2 YSYEKL. The length of the CDR3 is 16 residues. V dropped 4 bases and J dropped 5; count of bases not matched to a gene: 7. CDR3 bases: TGCGCCAGCAGCCCTTCCGGGACTAGCGGAAACAATGAGCAGTTCTTC. Its protein is CASSPSGTSGNNEQFF.

A single count supports this clone. The chain uses TRBV2 and TRBJ2-7; D is possibly TRBD2 (6 bases). The V gene's germline CDR1 is SNHLY and CDR2 FYNNEI. With 4 bases removed from V and 7 bases from J, the gap between germline ends came to 17 bases. The CDR3 is 14 amino acids. The DNA of the CDR3 is TGTGCCAGCAGTGCTTTCGGGGGAGTTGGGGAGCAGTACTTC. Translated: CASSAFGGVGEQYF.

This CDR3 is CASSLRALLGTDTQYF. The CDR3 coding sequence is TGTGCCAGTAGTCTTAGAGCGCTACTGGGCACAGATACGCAGTATTTT. The rearrangement joins TRBV19 to TRBJ2-3; D not resolved. Deletions cut 5 bases from V and 1 base from J, with 16 bases between. The CDR3 totals 16 residues. CDR1 LNHDA and CDR2 SQIVND come from the germline V gene (reference sequence).

The chain employs TRBV7-9 and TRBJ2-5; 7 bases map to TRBD1. CDR1 is SEHNR and CDR2 is FQNEAQ in the germline V gene (reference sequence). After removal of 4 bases from V and 2 bases from J, the junction contained 4 bases not matched to a gene. This CDR3 contains 14 residues. For the CDR3, the DNA is TGTGCCAGCAGCTCCTACAGGGGACAAGAGACCCAGTACTTC. Protein product: CASSSYRGQETQYF.

The V call is TRBV5-1, the J call TRBJ2-7; the D is unclear. The CDR3 contains 13 residues. V was shortened by 0 bases and J by 3 bases, with 7 bases between the two germline ends. Germline V gene lookup returns CDR1 SGHRS and CDR2 YFSETQ. The CDR3 region has the DNA TGCGCCAGCAGCTTGGCTCCAGACTACGAGCAGTACTTC. Protein product: CASSLAPDYEQYF.

This chain links TRBV7-2 with TRBJ2-1; 8 bases map to TRBD2. Germline-derived CDR1 and CDR2 are SGHTA and FQGNSA. J was trimmed by 4 bases and V by 0 bases; bases with no gene match: 2. The CDR3 is 15 residues long. The CDR3 region has the DNA TGTGCCAGCAGCTTAGCCGGGGGGGCTTACAATGAGCAGTTCTTC. Encoded protein: CASSLAGGAYNEQFF. Full variable domain (rest looked up from reference TRBV7-2 and TRBJ2-1): GAGVSQSPSNKVTEKGKDVELRCDPISGHTALYWYRQSLGQGLEFLIYFQGNSAPDKSGLPSDRFSAERTGGSVSTLTIQRTQQEDSAVYLCASSLAGGAYNEQFFGPGTRLTVL.

The chain has TRBV28 and TRBJ1-1, with D perhaps TRBD1 (5 bases). This CDR3 region has 14 residues. Germline V gene sequence: CDR1 MDHEN, CDR2 SYDVKM. Trimming took off 7 bases at V and 7 bases at J, with 19 bases between the two ends. CDR3 nucleotides: TGTGCCAGCACCTCGGGGGTGTATGTTAATGAAGCTTTCTTT. This sequence encodes CASTSGVYVNEAFF.

This clone was found once. The rearrangement uses TRBV28 and TRBJ2-7, with D possibly TRBD2 on 6 matching bases. The CDR3 runs 13 residues. V gave up 2 bases and J gave up 3 bases, with 8 bases separating them. CDR1 and CDR2 from the germline V gene are MDHEN and SYDVKM. The CDR3 loop reads CASSLGGFYEQYF. The CDR3 DNA follows: TGTGCCAGCAGTTTAGGGGGGTTCTACGAGCAGTACTTC.

This chain joins TRBV7-7 and TRBJ2-5; 7 positions match TRBD2. The CDR3 totals 14 residues. Germline V lookup: CDR1 SSHAT, CDR2 FNYEAQ (reference sequence). Trimming at V came to 5 bases and at J to 2 bases, leaving 5 bases not matched to a gene. CDR3 residues: CASSPVGGQETQYF. The CDR3 coding sequence is TGTGCCAGCAGCCCCGTCGGGGGGCAAGAGACCCAGTACTTC.

A single count supports this clone. The rearrangement uses TRBV6-5 and TRBJ2-3, with D hard to call. The CDR3 loop spans 11 amino acids. Trimming removed 7 bases from V and 4 bases from J, with 6 bases in between. Germline V gene sequence: CDR1 MNHEY, CDR2 SVGAGI. The CDR3 spells CASTRADTQYF. CDR3 nucleotides: TGTGCCAGCACCCGAGCAGATACGCAGTATTTT.

V usage is TRBV28 and J usage is TRBJ2-2; D might be TRBD2 (6 bases). V lost 5 bases, J lost 5 bases, and 15 bases lay in between. Per germline, CDR1 MDHEN and CDR2 SYDVKM. This CDR3 region has 15 residues. CDR3: CASSIGGSVTGELFF. The CDR3 DNA reads TGTGCCAGCAGTATAGGAGGGTCGGTAACCGGGGAGCTGTTTTTT.

The gene calls are TRBV19 and TRBJ2-5; 8 nucleotides line up with TRBD2. Germline CDR1 is LNHDA and CDR2 is SQIVND (reference sequence). V was pared by 5 bases and J by 4 bases, with 9 bases of the junction left unmatched. The CDR3 sequence is 15 residues long. CDR3 nucleotides: TGTGCCAGTAGTCTTGTCGGACTAGCTGGAGAGACCCAGTACTTC. It codes for CASSLVGLAGETQYF.

The chain joins TRBV9 to TRBJ1-2; unclear D gene. V gave up 0 bases and J gave up 8 bases, with 23 bases separating them. The V gene's germline CDR1 is SGDLS and CDR2 YYNGEE. The CDR3 loop spans 17 amino acids. CDR3 nucleotides: TGTGCCAGCAGCGTAGGGGAAGGCAGACTAGTACCCGGGGGCTACACCTTC. This gives the protein CASSVGEGRLVPGGYTF.

This clone appeared a few times. This chain links TRBV29-1 with TRBJ2-6; D is ambiguous. CDR3 size: 16 residues. Trimming pared 4 bases from V and 0 bases from J, leaving 13 bases between. From germline, CDR1 is SQVTM and CDR2 ANQGSEA. DNA for the CDR3: TGCAGCGTTGCGGTAGATATAGACTCTGGGGCCAACGTCCTGACTTTC. Amino acid sequence: CSVAVDIDSGANVLTF.